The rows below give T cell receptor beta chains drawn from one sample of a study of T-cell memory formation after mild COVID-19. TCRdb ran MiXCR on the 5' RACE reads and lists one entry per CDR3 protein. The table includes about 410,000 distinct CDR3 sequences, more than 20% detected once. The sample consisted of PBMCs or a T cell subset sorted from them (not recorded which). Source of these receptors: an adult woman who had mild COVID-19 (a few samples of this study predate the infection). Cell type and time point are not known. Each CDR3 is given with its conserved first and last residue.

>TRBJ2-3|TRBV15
CATSRATGPTDTQYF
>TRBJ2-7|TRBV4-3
CASSQSGQVFYEQYF
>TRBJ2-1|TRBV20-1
CSARDRDNEQFF
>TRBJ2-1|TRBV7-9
CASSARILTDNEQFF
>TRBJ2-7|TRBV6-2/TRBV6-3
CASSSTGGEQYF
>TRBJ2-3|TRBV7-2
CASSDRLAGVRTDTQYF
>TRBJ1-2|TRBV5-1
CASSSRDGANYGYTF
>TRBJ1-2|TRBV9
CASSVLDSRPYGYTF
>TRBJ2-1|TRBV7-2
CASSITSGGSSYNEQFF
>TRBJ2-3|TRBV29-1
CSVGGQTSTDTQYF
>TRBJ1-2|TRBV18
CASSVGAGYGYTF
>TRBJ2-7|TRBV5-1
CASSLEATAYEQYF
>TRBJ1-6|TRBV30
CAWSASRTVPRSPLHF
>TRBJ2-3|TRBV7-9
CASSLAAGAFTDTQYF
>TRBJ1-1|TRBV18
CASSPDRAMNTEAFF
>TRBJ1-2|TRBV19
CASSLHSNYGYTF
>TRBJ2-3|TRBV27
CASSHTGGSLITDTQYF
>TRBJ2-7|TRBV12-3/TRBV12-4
CASSYNIPTSYEQYF
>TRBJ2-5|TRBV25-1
CASRTDRGETQYF
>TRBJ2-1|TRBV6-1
CASRTDASSYNEQFF
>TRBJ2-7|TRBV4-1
CASSRSPGTGLYEQYF
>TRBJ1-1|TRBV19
CASSRGRVTEAFF
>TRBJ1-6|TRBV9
CASSRTGSPSDNSPLHF
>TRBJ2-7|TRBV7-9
CASSRTSGRAAPYEQYF
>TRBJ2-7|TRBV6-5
CASSYGRTGVSYEQYF
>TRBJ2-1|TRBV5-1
CASSAGLINEQFF
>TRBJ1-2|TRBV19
CASRPGGSYGYTF
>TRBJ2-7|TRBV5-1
CASSLGPRNQVHEQYF
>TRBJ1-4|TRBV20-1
CSAGQGEWEKLFF
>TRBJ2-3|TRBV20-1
CSASRGRAGSDTQYF
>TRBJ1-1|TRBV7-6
CASSMIPTRDRGTEAFF
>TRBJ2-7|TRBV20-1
CSARRDTHSYEQYF
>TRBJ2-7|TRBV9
CASSVLGQGSYEQYF
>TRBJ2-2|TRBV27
CASIGGARLNTGELFF
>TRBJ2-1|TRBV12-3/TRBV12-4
CASSPGEGVVYEQFF
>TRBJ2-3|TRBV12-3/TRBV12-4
CASSFEGTDTQYF
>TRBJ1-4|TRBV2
CASSGKESTNEKLFF
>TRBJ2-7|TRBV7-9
CASSLEGGIWDEQYF
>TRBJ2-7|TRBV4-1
CASSQGGGHPGEQYF
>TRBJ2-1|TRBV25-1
CASSEPGNHGNEQFF
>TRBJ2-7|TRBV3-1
CASSPGQPLYEQYF
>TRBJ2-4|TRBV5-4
CASSSIQGAKNIQYF